The 28 T cell receptor beta chains in this list originate from one sample, sequenced in a study of cytomegalovirus exposure and HLA in healthy donors. The PCR made use of 60 Vbeta and 13 Jbeta primers. Produced via immunoSEQ multiplex PCR; TCRdb's table is partial and in-frame only. The table records 130,000 to 150,000 clones, about three quarters of them present only once. The sample consisted of PBMCs. The source of these receptors is a man aged 35 to 55 in good health and CMV-seropositive.

The J gene is TRBJ2-7, the V gene TRBV5-1, with 13 positions matching TRBD2. V dropped 1 base and J dropped 7; count of bases not matched to a gene: 5. CDR1 SGHRS and CDR2 YFSETQ come from the germline V gene. This CDR3 has 15 residues. The DNA for the CDR3 is TGCGCCAGCAGCTTGACTAGCGGGAGGGCTGGGGAGCAGTACTTC. This sequence encodes CASSLTSGRAGEQYF.

A note on this clone: At one of its ends the junction is not consistent with the germline gene, which may arise from a read error. The chain's CDR3 is CSSSSGGHRREKLFF. The CDR3 nucleotides read TGTTCCAGCAGCTCAGGGGGTCACCGGCGGGAAAAACTGTTTTTT. V is TRBV7-9 and J is TRBJ1-4, with 7 bases matching TRBD1. The germline V gene has CDR1 SEHNR and CDR2 FQNEAQ (reference sequence). The CDR3 covers 15 residues. Full variable domain (rest looked up from reference TRBV7-9 and TRBJ1-4): DTGVSQNPRHKITKRGQNVTFRCDPISEHNRLYWYRQTLGQGPEFLTYFQNEAQLEKSRLLSDRFSAERPKGSFSTLEIQRTEQGDSAMYLCSSSSGGHRREKLFFGSGTQLSVL.

The V gene is TRBV7-2, the J gene TRBJ1-2; TRBD1 agrees at 9 bases. The junction had 7 bases not matched to a gene; V was cut back by 1 base and J by 7 bases. The CDR3 loop spans 15 amino acids. Germline loops: CDR1 SGHTA, CDR2 FQGNSA. The CDR3 sequence: CASSLDRGLVPGYTF. CDR3 sequence (DNA): TGTGCCAGCAGCTTAGACAGGGGGCTCGTTCCTGGCTACACCTTC.

This clone was seen a few times. This sequence joins TRBV6-5 and TRBJ1-5; 7 nucleotides line up with TRBD1. Germline V gives CDR1 MNHEY, CDR2 SVGAGI. V trimming: 6 bases; J trimming: 3 bases; junction bases outside the gene matches: 8. The CDR3 spans 15 residues. The CDR3 DNA reads as TGTGCCAGCAGGCGAGGGGGCCGAGACAATCAGCCCCAGCATTTT. This translates into CASRRGGRDNQPQHF.

The rearrangement joins TRBV2 to TRBJ1-3; possibly TRBD1 for D (5 bases). Trimming shortened V by 7 bases and J by 2 bases, and 15 bases separated the two germline ends. CDR1 and CDR2 from the germline V gene are SNHLY and FYNNEI. CDR3 size: 15 residues. The CDR3 nucleotides read TGTGCCAGCATTCCCCCCAGGGCAACTGGAAACACCATATATTTT. Protein product: CASIPPRATGNTIYF.

This chain uses TRBV9 with TRBJ2-1; possible D gene TRBD2, 6 bases. Trimming took 3 bases from V and 4 from J, leaving 14 bases between them. This CDR3 has 15 residues. Per the germline V gene, CDR1 is SGDLS and CDR2 is YYNGEE. CDR3 bases: TGTGCCAGCAGCGCAGGCGGGACCCCATACAATGAGCAGTTCTTC. Translated, it gives CASSAGGTPYNEQFF. Variable domain in full (rest from reference TRBV9 and TRBJ2-1): DSGVTQTPKHLITATGQRVTLRCSPRSGDLSVYWYQQSLDQGLQFLIQYYNGEERAKGNILERFSAQQFPDLHSELNLSSLELGDSALYFCASSAGGTPYNEQFFGPGTRLTVL.

The chain recombines TRBV11-3 with TRBJ2-1; 7 nucleotides match TRBD1. The CDR3 length is 16 residues. V lost 5 bases and J lost 8; bases outside the gene matches: 15. Germline loops: CDR1 SGHNT, CDR2 YENEEA. The CDR3 here is CASSLRTGWTGDEQFF. The CDR3 DNA reads as TGTGCCAGCAGCCTAAGGACAGGATGGACTGGGGATGAGCAGTTCTTC.

The rearrangement links TRBV29-1 to TRBJ1-6, with D hard to call. CDR1 SQVTM and CDR2 ANQGSEA come from the germline V gene. The CDR3 loop spans 11 amino acids. V was shortened by 3 bases and J by 6 bases, with 3 bases between the two germline ends. This chain's CDR3 is CSVDSNSPLHF. CDR3 sequence (DNA): TGCAGCGTTGACAGTAATTCACCCCTCCACTTT.

The chain employs TRBV7-6 and TRBJ1-2; maybe TRBD1 (6 bases). Germline V CDR1 and CDR2: SGHVS, FNYEAQ. The CDR3 has 16 amino acids. V was trimmed by 6 bases and J by 1 base, leaving 18 bases between them. The CDR3 loop reads CASSPTTGPNNYGYTF. Written as DNA, the CDR3 is TGTGCCAGCAGTCCAACTACAGGGCCCAATAACTATGGCTACACCTTC.

The chain joins TRBV5-4 to TRBJ1-2; tentative D call: TRBD1 (6 bases). This CDR3 is 15 amino acids long. Germline V gene lookup returns CDR1 SGHNT and CDR2 YYREEE (reference sequence). Trimming stripped 2 bases from V and 5 bases from J, with 16 bases between. The CDR3 nucleotides read TGTGCCAGCAGCTTACCTCAGGGGTTGGAGTATGGCTACACCTTC. It is translated as CASSLPQGLEYGYTF.

The chain carries TRBV19 and TRBJ2-3; no clear D. V lost 1 base and J 4 bases, leaving 12 bases between the germline ends. Germline V CDR1 and CDR2: LNHDA, SQIVND (reference sequence). The CDR3 is made up of 15 amino acids. As DNA, the CDR3 is TGTGCCAGTAGTATAGCTACCCAAGCTCCAGATACGCAGTATTTT. Its translation is CASSIATQAPDTQYF. Drawing the rest from reference TRBV19 and TRBJ2-3, the complete variable domain is DGGITQSPKYLFRKEGQNVTLSCEQNLNHDAMYWYRQDPGQGLRLIYYSQIVNDFQKGDIAEGYSVSREKKESFPLTVTSAQKNPTAFYLCASSIATQAPDTQYFGPGTRLTVL.

The V call is TRBV19, the J call TRBJ2-6; D perhaps matches TRBD1 (5 bases). V lost 5 bases to trimming and J lost 0 bases, with 11 bases between them. This CDR3 comprises 16 residues. The germline CDR1 and CDR2 sequences are LNHDA and SQIVND (reference sequence). The CDR3 here is CASSFPGYSGANVLTF. CDR3 nucleotide sequence: TGTGCCAGTAGTTTCCCAGGGTACTCTGGGGCCAACGTCCTGACTTTC.

This clone was recorded only once. The rearrangement uses TRBV7-3 and TRBJ2-5; TRBD1 might be the D (5 bases). CDR1 SGHTA and CDR2 FQGTGA come from the germline V gene. Between the trimmed V and J ends, which lost 3 bases and 1 base, there was a span of 6 bases. The CDR3 extends over 13 amino acids. The CDR3 DNA reads TGTGCCAGCAGCTTGGACACCCAAGAGACCCAGTACTTC. This sequence encodes CASSLDTQETQYF.

The chain employs TRBV19 and TRBJ1-2, with 7 bases identical to TRBD1. Germline V gene sequence: CDR1 LNHDA, CDR2 SQIVND (reference sequence). V gave up 6 bases and J gave up 7 bases; unmatched junction bases: 17. This CDR3 contains 16 residues. CDR3 residues: CASSLKIRDSVFGYTF. CDR3 sequence (DNA): TGTGCCAGTAGCCTAAAGATTCGGGACAGTGTTTTTGGCTACACCTTC.

This clone was detected once. This chain links TRBV9 with TRBJ2-5; maybe TRBD2 (5 bases). This CDR3 contains 14 residues. Germline CDR1 reads SGDLS; CDR2 reads YYNGEE. Trimming left V 3 bases short and J 2 bases short, with 11 bases between. This chain's CDR3 is CASSADYQQETQYF. CDR3 nucleotide sequence: TGTGCCAGCAGCGCTGACTACCAGCAAGAGACCCAGTACTTC. Looking up the rest from reference TRBV9 and TRBJ2-5 gives the full variable domain: DSGVTQTPKHLITATGQRVTLRCSPRSGDLSVYWYQQSLDQGLQFLIQYYNGEERAKGNILERFSAQQFPDLHSELNLSSLELGDSALYFCASSADYQQETQYFGPGTRLLVL.

The chain combines TRBV7-3 with TRBJ2-2; 9 bases align to TRBD2. The ends lost 3 bases at V and 7 bases at J; junction bases unmatched: 3. CDR1 and CDR2 from the germline V gene are SGHTA and FQGTGA. CDR3 length equals 14 residues. The CDR3 spells CASSFLAGNGELFF. As DNA, the CDR3 is TGTGCCAGCAGCTTTCTAGCGGGAAACGGGGAGCTGTTTTTT.

The V gene is TRBV4-3, the J gene TRBJ1-2, with no clear D. CDR3 length: 17 amino acids. The V end lost 0 bases, the J end lost 1 base, and 15 bases lay between the germline ends. The germline CDR1 and CDR2 sequences are LGHNA and YSLEER. This chain's CDR3 is CASSQELSGSDNYGYTF. CDR3 coding DNA: TGCGCCAGCAGCCAAGAGCTTTCCGGCAGCGATAACTATGGCTACACCTTC.

The chain uses TRBV5-1 and TRBJ2-7, with D tentatively TRBD2 (7 bases). CDR1 is SGHRS and CDR2 is YFSETQ in the germline V gene. The CDR3 contains 16 residues. Trimming took 0 bases from V and 0 from J, leaving 13 bases between them. For the CDR3, the DNA is TGCGCCAGCAGCTTGGAGGGGGGGGGAAGCTCCTACGAGCAGTACTTC. Encoded protein: CASSLEGGGSSYEQYF.

The CDR3 sequence is CASSSGVTDTQYF. The CDR3 DNA reads as TGTGCCAGCAGCTCGGGGGTTACAGATACGCAGTATTTT. The chain has TRBV7-6 and TRBJ2-3; D is possibly TRBD2 (6 bases). CDR1 and CDR2 from the germline V gene are SGHVS and FNYEAQ. Deletions cut 4 bases from V and 3 bases from J, with 8 bases between. CDR3 length equals 13 residues.

V and J are TRBV7-2 and TRBJ2-1; TRBD2 matches at 10 bases. Germline trimming cut 6 bases from V and 4 bases from J; bases unmatched to any gene: 6. CDR3 length: 15 amino acids. CDR1 is SGHTA and CDR2 is FQGNSA in the germline V gene. CDR3 in amino acids: CASSGGLADYNEQFF. CDR3 in DNA: TGTGCCAGCAGTGGAGGACTAGCGGATTACAATGAGCAGTTCTTC.

This clone has just one count. The gene calls are TRBV11-3 and TRBJ1-1, with TRBD1 identical over 12 bases. J gave up 5 bases and V 4 bases, and 5 bases lay outside the gene matches. This CDR3 comprises 15 residues. Germline V gives CDR1 SGHNT, CDR2 YENEEA. CDR3 in DNA: TGTGCCAGCAGCTCGGGACAGGGGGCGGGAACTGAAGCTTTCTTT. This sequence encodes CASSSGQGAGTEAFF.

The chain recombines TRBV6-5 with TRBJ2-7, with TRBD2 matching over 8 bases. Trimming cost V 0 bases and J 2 bases; bases outside gene matches: 3. The CDR3 has 15 amino acids. Germline assignment: CDR1 MNHEY and CDR2 SVGAGI. The CDR3 region is CASSYSPSGPYEQYF. The CDR3 DNA sequence: TGTGCCAGCAGTTACTCGCCTAGCGGGCCCTACGAGCAGTACTTC.

The J gene is TRBJ2-7, the V gene TRBV6-5; 10 nucleotides align to TRBD1. The germline V gene has CDR1 MNHEY and CDR2 SVGAGI. The CDR3 loop spans 15 amino acids. V gave up 4 bases and J gave up 4 bases; unmatched junction bases: 7. The CDR3 coding sequence is TGTGCCAGCAGTTCGACAGGGGGCCACAGGTACGAGCAGTACTTC. It yields the protein CASSSTGGHRYEQYF.

The V gene is TRBV11-3, the J gene TRBJ2-1; 13 bases are shared with TRBD2. This CDR3 contains 17 residues. Per the germline V gene, CDR1 is SGHNT and CDR2 is YENEEA. The V segment lost 4 bases and the J segment 7 bases; nucleotides outside the gene matches: 10. The CDR3 DNA follows: TGTGCCAGCAGCTCGCGACTAGCGGGAGGTCAGGGGAATGAGCAGTTCTTC. Amino acid sequence: CASSSRLAGGQGNEQFF.

V usage is TRBV10-2 and J usage is TRBJ1-1; a possible D gene is TRBD1 (6 bases). The V end lost 4 bases, the J end lost 6 bases, and 9 bases lay between the germline ends. Germline V CDR1 and CDR2: WSHSY, SAAADI. The CDR3 loop spans 12 amino acids. CDR3: CASSGRTAEAFF. CDR3 nucleotide sequence: TGCGCCAGCAGTGGCCGGACAGCTGAAGCTTTCTTT.

The chain couples TRBV28 to TRBJ1-1, with a tentative D call TRBD1 (6 bases). Looked up from germline, CDR1 is MDHEN and CDR2 is SYDVKM. The length of the CDR3 is 13 residues. The ends were cut back, 3 bases at V and 11 bases at J, with 16 bases in the middle. CDR3 sequence (DNA): TGTGCCAGCAGTTTGGCAGGGGCCCAAGGGGCTTTCTTT. Protein sequence: CASSLAGAQGAFF.

The V call is TRBV11-2, the J call TRBJ2-3, with D uncertain. Germline lookup yields CDR1 SGHAT and CDR2 FQNNGV. CDR3 size: 13 residues. Trimming left V 1 base short and J 5 bases short, with 7 bases between. This chain's CDR3 is CASSLVPGDTQYF. The CDR3 region has the DNA TGTGCCAGCAGCTTAGTTCCCGGAGATACGCAGTATTTT. The full variable domain, completed using reference TRBV11-2 and TRBJ2-3, is EAGVAQSPRYKIIEKRQSVAFWCNPISGHATLYWYQQILGQGPKLLIQFQNNGVVDDSQLPKDRFSAERLKGVDSTLKIQPAKLEDSAVYLCASSLVPGDTQYFGPGTRLTVL.

The V and J genes are TRBV5-1 and TRBJ2-5, with 9 bases fitting TRBD2. The junction had 11 bases not matched to a gene; V was cut back by 0 bases and J by 5 bases. CDR1 is SGHRS and CDR2 is YFSETQ in the germline V gene. CDR3 length equals 17 residues. For the CDR3, the DNA is TGCGCCAGCAGCTTGGGATCGGCGGGAGGGCCGGTGGAGACCCAGTACTTC. Translating gives CASSLGSAGGPVETQYF.